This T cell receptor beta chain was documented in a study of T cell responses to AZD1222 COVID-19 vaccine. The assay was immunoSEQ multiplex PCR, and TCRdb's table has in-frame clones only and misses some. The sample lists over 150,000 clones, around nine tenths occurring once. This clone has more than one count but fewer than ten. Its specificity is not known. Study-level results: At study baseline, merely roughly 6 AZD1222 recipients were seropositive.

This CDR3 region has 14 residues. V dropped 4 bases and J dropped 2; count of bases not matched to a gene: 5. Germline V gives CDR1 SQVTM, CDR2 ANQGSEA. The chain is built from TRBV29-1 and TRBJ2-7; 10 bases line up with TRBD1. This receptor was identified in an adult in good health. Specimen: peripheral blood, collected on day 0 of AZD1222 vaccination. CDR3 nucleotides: TGCAGCGTTGTGACCGGGACAGGGGCCTACGAGCAGTACTTC. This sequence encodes CSVVTGTGAYEQYF.